This TCR beta chain was obtained from a study of T-cell reconstitution after alpha-beta-depleted transplantation in children. The CDR3 length is 16 residues. Per germline, CDR1 SGHRS and CDR2 YFSETQ. V lost 0 bases and J 0 bases, leaving 9 bases between the germline ends. Unique molecular identifiers were incorporated into the prepared TCRbeta library. Using its own MiXCR run on the PCR reads, TCRdb lists one record per CDR3 protein. The repertoire holds 700,000 to 950,000 distinct CDR3 sequences, with roughly 15% as singletons. The specimen comprised PBMCs, mostly from graft donor cells, sampled 360 days after TCRalphabeta/CD19-depleted stem cell transplant. The TCR was taken from a male patient aged 10-17 years who had a stem cell transplant for acute lymphoblastic leukemia, so the T cells may come from the graft donor. V gene TRBV5-1 combines with J gene TRBJ2-2; D not resolved. The CDR3 DNA reads as TGCGCCAGCAGCTTGGGCTTCGAACCGAACACCGGGGAGCTGTTTTTT. Amino acids: CASSLGFEPNTGELFF.